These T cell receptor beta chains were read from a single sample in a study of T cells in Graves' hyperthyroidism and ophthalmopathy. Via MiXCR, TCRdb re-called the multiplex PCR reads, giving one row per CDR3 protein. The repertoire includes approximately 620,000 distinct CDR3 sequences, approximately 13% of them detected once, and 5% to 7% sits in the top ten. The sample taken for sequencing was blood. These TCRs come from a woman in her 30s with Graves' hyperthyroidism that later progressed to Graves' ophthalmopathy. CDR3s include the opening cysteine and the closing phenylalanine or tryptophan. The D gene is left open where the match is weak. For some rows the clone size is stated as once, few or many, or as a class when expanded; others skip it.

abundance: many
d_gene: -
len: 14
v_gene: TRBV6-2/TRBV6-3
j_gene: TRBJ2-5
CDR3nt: TGTGCCAGCAACCTGGGCAGCTACCAAGAGACCCAGTACTTC
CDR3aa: CASNLGSYQETQYF

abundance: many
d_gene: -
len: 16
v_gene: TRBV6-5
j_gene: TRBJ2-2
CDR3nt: TGTGCCAGCAGTTACCTATCGAGGGGAATCACCGGGGAGCTGTTTTTT
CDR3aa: CASSYLSRGITGELFF

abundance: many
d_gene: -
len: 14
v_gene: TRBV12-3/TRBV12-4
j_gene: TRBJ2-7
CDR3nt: TGTGCCAGCAGTTTAGGCGGAACCAACTACGAGCAGTACTTC
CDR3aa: CASSLGGTNYEQYF

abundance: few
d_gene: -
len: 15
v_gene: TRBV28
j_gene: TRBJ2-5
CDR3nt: TGTGCCAGCAGTCCAGCGGACAGGGAGGGAAAGACCCAGTACTTC
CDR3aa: CASSPADREGKTQYF

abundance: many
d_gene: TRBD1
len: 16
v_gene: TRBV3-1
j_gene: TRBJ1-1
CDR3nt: TGTGCCAGCAGCCAAGCTATCGCCGGGACAGGGGCACGAGCTTTCTTT
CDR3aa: CASSQAIAGTGARAFF

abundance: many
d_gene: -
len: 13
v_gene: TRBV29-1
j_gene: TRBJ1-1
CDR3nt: TGCAGCGTTGAAGTCCATGGACATCCTGAAGCTTTCTTT
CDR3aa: CSVEVHGHPEAFF

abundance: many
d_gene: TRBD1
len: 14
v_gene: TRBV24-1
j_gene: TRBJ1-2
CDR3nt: TGTGCCACCAGTGAGCCGGGACAGGGGGATGGCTACACCTTC
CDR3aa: CATSEPGQGDGYTF

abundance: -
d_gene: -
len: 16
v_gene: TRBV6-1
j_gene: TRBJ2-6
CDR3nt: TGTGCCAGCAGTGGACAGGGAGGTGCTGGGGCCAACGTCCTGACTTTC
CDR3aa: CASSGQGGAGANVLTF

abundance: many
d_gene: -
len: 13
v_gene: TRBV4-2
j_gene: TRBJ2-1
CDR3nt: TGTGCCAGCAGCCAAGCAGGGGCACAGGAGCAGTTCTTC
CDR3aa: CASSQAGAQEQFF

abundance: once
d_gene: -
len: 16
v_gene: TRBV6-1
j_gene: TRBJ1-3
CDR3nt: TGTGCCAGGTTTGAAGCCCGCAGCGGGGTTAGTCACATCATATATTTT
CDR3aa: CARFEARSGVSHIIYF

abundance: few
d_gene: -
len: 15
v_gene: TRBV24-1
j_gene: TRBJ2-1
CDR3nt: TGTGCCACCAGTGACTGGGAGTTGAAGAGCAATGAGCAGTTCTTC
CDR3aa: CATSDWELKSNEQFF

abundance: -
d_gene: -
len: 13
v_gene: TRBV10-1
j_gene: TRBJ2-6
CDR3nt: TGCGCCAGATATCGCTCTGGGGCCAACGTCCTGACTTTC
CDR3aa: CARYRSGANVLTF

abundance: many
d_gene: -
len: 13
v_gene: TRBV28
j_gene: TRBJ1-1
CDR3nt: TGTGCCAGCATGGCCGGAGGCGGCACTGAAGCTTTCTTT
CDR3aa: CASMAGGGTEAFF

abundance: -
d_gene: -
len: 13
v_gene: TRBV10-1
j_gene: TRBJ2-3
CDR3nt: TGCGCCAGCAATCAGCGGGTCGCAGATACGCAGTATTTT
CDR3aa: CASNQRVADTQYF

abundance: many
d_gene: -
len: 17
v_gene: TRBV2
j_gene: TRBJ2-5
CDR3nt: TGTGCCAGCACCATACTAATGGACTACCGATCCCAAGAGACCCAGTACTTC
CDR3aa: CASTILMDYRSQETQYF

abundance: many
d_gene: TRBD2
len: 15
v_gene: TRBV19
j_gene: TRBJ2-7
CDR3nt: TGTGCCAGTAGTATAAAACGGGAGGCCTCCTACGAGCAGTACTTC
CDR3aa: CASSIKREASYEQYF

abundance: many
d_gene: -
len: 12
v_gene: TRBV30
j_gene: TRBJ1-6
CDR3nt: TGTGCCTGGAGTGTACGGGGATCACCCCTCCACTTT
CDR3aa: CAWSVRGSPLHF

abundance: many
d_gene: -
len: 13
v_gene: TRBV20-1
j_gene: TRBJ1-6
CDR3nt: TGCAGTGCTAGGCCCAGGGTGGAATCACCCCTCCACTTT
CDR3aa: CSARPRVESPLHF

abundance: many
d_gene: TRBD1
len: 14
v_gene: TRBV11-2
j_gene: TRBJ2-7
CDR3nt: TGTGCCAGCGCTCACCCCGGTGAGGGGGCCGAGCAGTACTTC
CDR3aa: CASAHPGEGAEQYF

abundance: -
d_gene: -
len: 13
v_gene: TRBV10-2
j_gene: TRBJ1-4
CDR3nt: TGCGCCAGTCGAGGCCAGGTCGAGGAAGAACTGTTTTTT
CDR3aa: CASRGQVEEELFF

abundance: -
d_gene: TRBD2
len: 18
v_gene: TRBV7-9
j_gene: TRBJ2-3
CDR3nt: TGTGCCAGCATCCTTGTAGTGCTAGCGGGAGACCCCACAGATACGCAGTATTTT
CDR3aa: CASILVVLAGDPTDTQYF

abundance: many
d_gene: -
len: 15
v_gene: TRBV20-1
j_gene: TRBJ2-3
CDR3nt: TGCAGTGCCCACTCAGGGGGGACGACCACAGATACGCAGTATTTT
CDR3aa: CSAHSGGTTTDTQYF

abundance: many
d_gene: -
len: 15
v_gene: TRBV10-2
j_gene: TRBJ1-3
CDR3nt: TGCGCCAGCAGTGAGTCGGGCAACTCTGGAAACACCATATATTTT
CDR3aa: CASSESGNSGNTIYF

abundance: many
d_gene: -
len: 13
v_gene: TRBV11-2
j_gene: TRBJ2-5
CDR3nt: TGTGCCAGCAGCTGGCGGGTTCAAGAGACCCAGTACTTC
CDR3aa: CASSWRVQETQYF

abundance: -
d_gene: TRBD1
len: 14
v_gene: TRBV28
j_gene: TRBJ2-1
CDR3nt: TGTGCCAGCAGTGGACCGACAGGGGACAATGAGCAGTTCTTC
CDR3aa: CASSGPTGDNEQFF

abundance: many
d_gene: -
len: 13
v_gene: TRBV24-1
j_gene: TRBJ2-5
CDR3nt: TGTGCCACCAGTGATTTCGTGGCGGAGACCCAGTACTTC
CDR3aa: CATSDFVAETQYF

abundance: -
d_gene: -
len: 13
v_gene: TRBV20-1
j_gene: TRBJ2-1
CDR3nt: TGCAGTGCTAGCGGGAGTAACTACAATGAGCAGTTCTTC
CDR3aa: CSASGSNYNEQFF

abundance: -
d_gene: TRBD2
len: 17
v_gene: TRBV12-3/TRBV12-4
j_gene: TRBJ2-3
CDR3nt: TGTGCCAGCAGTCTTACCGGGACTAGCGGCTACACAGATACGCAGTATTTT
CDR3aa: CASSLTGTSGYTDTQYF

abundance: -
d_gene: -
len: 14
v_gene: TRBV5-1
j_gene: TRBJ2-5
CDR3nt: TGCGCCAGCAAAAGGGGAGATGGTGAAGAGACCCAGTACTTC
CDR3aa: CASKRGDGEETQYF

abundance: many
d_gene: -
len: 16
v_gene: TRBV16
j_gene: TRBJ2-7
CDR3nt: TGTGCCAGCAGTCACGTAGGAGGGGGGAAGAGCTACGAGCAGTACTTC
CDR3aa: CASSHVGGGKSYEQYF

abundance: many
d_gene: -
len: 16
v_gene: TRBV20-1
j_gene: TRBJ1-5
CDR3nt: TGCAGTGCGACGGACCACCGGGCTAATAGCAATCAGCCCCAGCATTTT
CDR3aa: CSATDHRANSNQPQHF

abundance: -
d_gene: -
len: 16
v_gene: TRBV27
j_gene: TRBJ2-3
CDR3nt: TGTGCCAGCAGTGAACTTGGAGAAAGGGTCACAGATACGCAGTGTTTT
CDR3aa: CASSELGERVTDTQCF

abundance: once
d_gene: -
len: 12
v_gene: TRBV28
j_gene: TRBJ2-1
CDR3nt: TGTGCCAGCAGCCAAGGGAGGAGAGAGCAGTTCTTC
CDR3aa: CASSQGRREQFF

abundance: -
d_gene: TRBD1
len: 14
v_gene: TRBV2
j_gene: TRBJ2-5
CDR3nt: TGTGCCAGCCAGACCGGGACAGGACAAGAGACCCAGTACTTC
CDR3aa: CASQTGTGQETQYF

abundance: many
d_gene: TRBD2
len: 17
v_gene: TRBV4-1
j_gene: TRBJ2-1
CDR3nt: TGCGCCAGCAGCCAAGATTCGGTGCGGGAGTCCTACAATGAGCAGTTCTTC
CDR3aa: CASSQDSVRESYNEQFF

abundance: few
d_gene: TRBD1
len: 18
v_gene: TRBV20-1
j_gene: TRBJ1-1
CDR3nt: TGCAGTGCTAGGTTGGTTCGCGACAGGGAGGATGGAAGCACTGAAGCTTTCTTT
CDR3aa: CSARLVRDREDGSTEAFF

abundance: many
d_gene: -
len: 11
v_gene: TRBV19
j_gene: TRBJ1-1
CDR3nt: TGTGCCAGTAGTACGATAACTGAAGCTTTCTTT
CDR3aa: CASSTITEAFF

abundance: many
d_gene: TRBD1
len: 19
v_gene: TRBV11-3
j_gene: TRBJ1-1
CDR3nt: TGTGCCAGCAGGTACCTTCGTCCGGGACAGGGGGGCATGAACACTGAAGCTTTCTTT
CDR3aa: CASRYLRPGQGGMNTEAFF

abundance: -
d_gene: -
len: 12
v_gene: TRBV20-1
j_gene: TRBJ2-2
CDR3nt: TGCAGTGCTAGGGAACGACCCGGGGAGCTGTTTTTT
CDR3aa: CSARERPGELFF

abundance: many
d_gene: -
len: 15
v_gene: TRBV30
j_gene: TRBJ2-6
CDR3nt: TGTGCCTGGACCAGGGAGAGCTCTGGGGCCAACGTCCTGACTTTC
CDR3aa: CAWTRESSGANVLTF

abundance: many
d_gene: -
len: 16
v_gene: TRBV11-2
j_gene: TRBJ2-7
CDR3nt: TGTGCCAGCAGCTTAGATTCGACGGGAGTAGGGTACGAGCAGTACTTC
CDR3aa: CASSLDSTGVGYEQYF

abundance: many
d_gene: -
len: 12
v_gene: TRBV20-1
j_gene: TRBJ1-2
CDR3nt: TGCAGTGCTAGACAGGGTGTGGACGGCTACACCTTC
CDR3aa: CSARQGVDGYTF

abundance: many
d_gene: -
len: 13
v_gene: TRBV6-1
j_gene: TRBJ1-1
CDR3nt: TGTGCCAGCAGTGAATTCGTGGACACTGAAGCTTTCTTT
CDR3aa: CASSEFVDTEAFF

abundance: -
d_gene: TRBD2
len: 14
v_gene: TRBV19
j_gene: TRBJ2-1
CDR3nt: TGTGCCAGTAGTATTACTAGCGGAAACAATGAGCAGTTCTTC
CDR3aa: CASSITSGNNEQFF

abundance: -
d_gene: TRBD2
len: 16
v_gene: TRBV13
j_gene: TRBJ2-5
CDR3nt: TGTGCCAGCAGTCTCCCCGGGACTAGCAAACGAGAGACCCAGTACTTC
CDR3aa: CASSLPGTSKRETQYF

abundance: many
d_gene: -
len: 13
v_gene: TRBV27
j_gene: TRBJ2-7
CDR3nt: TGTGCCAGCAGTTTAGGGGTAGGGTTCGAGCAGTACTTC
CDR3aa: CASSLGVGFEQYF

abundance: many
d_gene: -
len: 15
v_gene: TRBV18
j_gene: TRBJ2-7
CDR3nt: TGTGCCAGCTCACCACGCCGGGACAAGACCTACGAGCAGTACTTC
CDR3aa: CASSPRRDKTYEQYF